The 8 T cell receptor beta chains given below trace back to one sample, sequenced in a study of response to subunit inactivated influenza vaccine. One entry per CDR3 protein results from TCRdb running MiXCR on the RT-PCR reads. The sample has 550,000 to 650,000 distinct CDR3 sequences, around 11% seen once. Sequencing used PBMCs from blood, obtained on the day of vaccination. These TCRs come from a man aged 45-65 years who received an inactivated influenza vaccine.

The chain couples TRBV6-1 to TRBJ2-5; 9 bases map to TRBD1. CDR1 MNHNS and CDR2 SASEGT come from the germline V gene. This CDR3 comprises 15 residues. The V gene end was trimmed by 2 bases and the J gene end by 5 bases; junction bases not matched to a gene: 6. This CDR3 is CASSENRGLLETQYF. The CDR3 DNA is TGTGCCAGCAGTGAAAACAGGGGGCTTCTGGAGACCCAGTACTTC.

J is TRBJ2-2 and V is TRBV5-1; D not certain. The V gene's germline CDR1 is SGHRS and CDR2 YFSETQ. The CDR3 covers 14 residues. V was trimmed by 1 base and J by 0 bases, leaving 4 bases between them. CDR3 in amino acids: CASSLTSNTGELFF. For the CDR3, the DNA is TGCGCCAGCAGCTTGACATCGAACACCGGGGAGCTGTTTTTT.

This clonotype was seen only a few times. The chain is built from TRBV7-8 and TRBJ1-1; maybe TRBD1 (6 bases). CDR1 SGHVS and CDR2 FQNEAQ come from the germline V gene. V lost 1 base and J lost 11, with 14 bases in between. The CDR3 is 13 amino acids. CDR3 loop: CASSLGVDRMAFF. Here the CDR3 DNA reads TGTGCCAGCAGCTTAGGCGTGGACAGAATGGCTTTCTTT.

This clonotype was counted a few times. This sequence joins TRBV5-1 and TRBJ2-7; D is undetermined. The V gene's germline CDR1 is SGHRS and CDR2 YFSETQ. Trimming removed 4 bases at V and 0 bases at J, with 11 bases between. The length of the CDR3 is 14 residues. As DNA, the CDR3 is TGCGCCAGCAGCCCAGACACCGGCTCCTACGAGCAGTACTTC. Protein: CASSPDTGSYEQYF.

V gene TRBV11-2 combines with J gene TRBJ2-5; D gene unclear. Germline CDR1 reads SGHAT; CDR2 reads FQNNGV. Trimming removed 2 bases at V and 1 base at J, with 11 bases between. This CDR3 contains 15 residues. CDR3 loop: CASSLMMTLQETQYF. CDR3 sequence (DNA): TGTGCCAGCAGCTTAATGATGACTCTCCAAGAGACCCAGTACTTC.

This clonotype was detected ten times or more. The chain couples TRBV15 to TRBJ2-7, with 10 bases fitting TRBD1. This CDR3 has 15 amino acids. J was trimmed by 6 bases and V by 5 bases; bases with no gene match: 10. Germline V gene lookup returns CDR1 LNHNV and CDR2 YYDKDF (reference sequence). CDR3 region: CATSYGPGTGVEQYF. CDR3 DNA: TGTGCCACCAGCTACGGTCCCGGGACAGGGGTCGAGCAGTACTTC.

This clonotype was counted only a few times. The CDR3, as DNA: TGCAGTGCAACCACCACCGGGACAGGGGCATCCGGGACCCAGTACTTC. It codes for CSATTTGTGASGTQYF. V usage is TRBV20-1 and J usage is TRBJ2-5, with 10 bases fitting TRBD1. Germline CDR1 DFQATT, CDR2 SNEGSKA (reference sequence). V lost 6 bases to trimming and J lost 7 bases; unmatched junction nucleotides: 17. CDR3 length: 16 residues.

The rearrangement uses TRBV10-3 and TRBJ2-3; D is ambiguous. The V end lost 3 bases, the J end lost 0 bases, and 10 bases lay between the germline ends. CDR1 and CDR2 (germline): ENHRY, SYGVKD. CDR3 length: 15 amino acids. The CDR3 DNA is TGTGCCATCAGTGAAGGCGGTCCTAGCACAGATACGCAGTATTTT. It specifies CAISEGGPSTDTQYF.